This T cell receptor beta chain was observed in a study of OX40 agonist ivuxolimab in advanced cancers. With regard to this clone: The target antigen is unknown.

Study-level results: Normalized T-cell clonal expansion was also low in some nonresponders. CD4+ and CD8+ blood T cells expanded clonally by week 6 at 0.1 to 3.0 mg/kg.

The data were produced by immunoSEQ multiplex PCR, yet TCRdb's version contains in-frame clones alone and is incomplete. The table records 67,000 or so clones, 80% to 90% of them present only once. The CDR3 extends over 16 amino acids. Germline values: CDR1 SGHAT, CDR2 FQNNGV. With V trimmed by 1 base and J by 2 bases, 4 bases remained unmatched. This specimen was CD4+ or CD8+ T cells sorted from blood, taken in a trial of the OX40 agonist ivuxolimab. The V gene is TRBV11-2, the J gene TRBJ2-7, with 11 bases aligning to TRBD1. The receptor was derived from an adult with an advanced solid tumor such as melanoma, head and neck, liver or kidney cancer. CDR3 loop: CASSLARTGGTYEQYF. CDR3 DNA sequence: TGTGCCAGCAGCTTAGCACGGACAGGGGGCACCTACGAGCAGTACTTC.